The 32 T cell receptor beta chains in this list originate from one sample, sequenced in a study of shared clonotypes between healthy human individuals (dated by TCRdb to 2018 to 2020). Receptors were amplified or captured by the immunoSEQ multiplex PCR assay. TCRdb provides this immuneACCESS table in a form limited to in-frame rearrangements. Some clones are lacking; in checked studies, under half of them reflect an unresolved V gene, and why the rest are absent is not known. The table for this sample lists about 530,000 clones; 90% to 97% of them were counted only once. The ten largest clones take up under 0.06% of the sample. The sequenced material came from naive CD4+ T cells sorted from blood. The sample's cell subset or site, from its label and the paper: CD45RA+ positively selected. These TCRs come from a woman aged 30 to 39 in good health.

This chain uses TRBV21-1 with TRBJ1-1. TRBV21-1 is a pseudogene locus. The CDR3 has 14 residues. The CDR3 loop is CASSKVDWVTEAFF. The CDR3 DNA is TGTGCCAGCAGCAAGGTCGACTGGGTCACTGAAGCTTTCTTT.

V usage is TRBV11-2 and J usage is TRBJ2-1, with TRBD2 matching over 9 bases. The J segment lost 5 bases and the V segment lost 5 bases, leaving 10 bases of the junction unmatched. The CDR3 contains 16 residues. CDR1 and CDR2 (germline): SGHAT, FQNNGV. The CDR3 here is CASSPPGLAGNNEQFF. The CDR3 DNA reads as TGTGCCAGCAGCCCTCCTGGGCTAGCGGGGAACAATGAGCAGTTCTTC.

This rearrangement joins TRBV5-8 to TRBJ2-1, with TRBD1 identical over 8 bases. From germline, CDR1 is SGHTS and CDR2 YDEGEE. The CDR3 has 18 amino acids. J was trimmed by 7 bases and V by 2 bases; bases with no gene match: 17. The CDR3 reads CASSFWTGSASSSNEQFF. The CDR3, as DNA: TGTGCCAGCAGCTTTTGGACAGGGAGCGCTAGTTCGAGTAATGAGCAGTTCTTC.

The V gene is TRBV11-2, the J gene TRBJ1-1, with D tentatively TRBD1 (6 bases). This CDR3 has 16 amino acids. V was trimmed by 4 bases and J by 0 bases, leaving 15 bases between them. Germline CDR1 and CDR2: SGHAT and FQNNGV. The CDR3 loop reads CASSSLTGSMNTEAFF. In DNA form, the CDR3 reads TGTGCCAGCAGCTCCCTCACAGGGTCCATGAACACTGAAGCTTTCTTT.

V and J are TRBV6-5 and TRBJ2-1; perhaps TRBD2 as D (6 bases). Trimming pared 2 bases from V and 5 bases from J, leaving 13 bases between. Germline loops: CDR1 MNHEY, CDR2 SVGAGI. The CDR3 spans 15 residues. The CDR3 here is CASSYTRTTHNEQFF. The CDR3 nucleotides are TGTGCCAGCAGTTACACCCGGACTACCCACAATGAGCAGTTCTTC.

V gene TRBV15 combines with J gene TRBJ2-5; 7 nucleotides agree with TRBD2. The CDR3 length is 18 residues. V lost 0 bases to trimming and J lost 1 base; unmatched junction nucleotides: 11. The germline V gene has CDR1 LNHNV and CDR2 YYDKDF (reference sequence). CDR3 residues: CATSREISPGGRQETQYF. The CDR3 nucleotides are TGTGCCACCAGCAGAGAAATCTCCCCGGGAGGCCGCCAAGAGACCCAGTACTTC.

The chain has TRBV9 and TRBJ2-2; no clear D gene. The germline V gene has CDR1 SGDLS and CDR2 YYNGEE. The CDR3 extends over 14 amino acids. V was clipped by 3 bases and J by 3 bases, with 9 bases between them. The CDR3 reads CASSAVSDTGELFF. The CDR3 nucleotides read TGTGCCAGCAGCGCGGTTTCGGACACCGGGGAGCTGTTTTTT.

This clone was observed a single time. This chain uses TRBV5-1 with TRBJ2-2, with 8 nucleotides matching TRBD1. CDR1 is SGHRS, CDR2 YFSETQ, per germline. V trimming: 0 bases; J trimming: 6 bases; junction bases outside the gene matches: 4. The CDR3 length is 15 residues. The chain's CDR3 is CASSLGQGAAGELFF. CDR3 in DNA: TGCGCCAGCAGCTTGGGTCAGGGGGCAGCCGGGGAGCTGTTTTTT. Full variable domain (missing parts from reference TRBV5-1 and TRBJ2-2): KAGVTQTPRYLIKTRGQQVTLSCSPISGHRSVSWYQQTPGQGLQFLFEYFSETQRNKGNFPGRFSGRQFSNSRSEMNVSTLELGDSALYLCASSLGQGAAGELFFGEGSRLTVL.

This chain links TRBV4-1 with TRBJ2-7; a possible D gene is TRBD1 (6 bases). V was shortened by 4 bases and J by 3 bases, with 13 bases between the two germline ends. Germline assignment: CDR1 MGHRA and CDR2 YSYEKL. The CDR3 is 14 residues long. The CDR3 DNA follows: TGCGCCAGCAGCCGGAACCAGGGGCTCTACGAGCAGTACTTC. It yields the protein CASSRNQGLYEQYF.

The CDR3 protein is CASSEFQGADEKLFF. CDR3 DNA sequence: TGTGCCAGCAGTGAATTTCAGGGGGCGGATGAAAAACTGTTTTTT. The chain combines TRBV25-1 with TRBJ1-4, with 8 bases fitting TRBD1. Per germline, CDR1 MGHDK and CDR2 SYGVNS. The CDR3 runs to 15 residues. The V segment lost 1 base and the J segment 6 bases; nucleotides outside the gene matches: 4.

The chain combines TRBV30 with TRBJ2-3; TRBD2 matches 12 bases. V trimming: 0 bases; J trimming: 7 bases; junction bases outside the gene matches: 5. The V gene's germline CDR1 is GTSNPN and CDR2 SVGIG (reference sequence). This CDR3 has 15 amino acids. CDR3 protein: CAWSVGLAGGYTQYF. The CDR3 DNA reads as TGTGCCTGGAGTGTAGGCCTAGCGGGAGGGTATACGCAGTATTTT.

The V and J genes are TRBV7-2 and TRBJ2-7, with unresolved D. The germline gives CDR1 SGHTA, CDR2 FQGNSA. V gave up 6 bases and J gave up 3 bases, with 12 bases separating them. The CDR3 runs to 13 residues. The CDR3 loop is CASSVRTLYEQYF. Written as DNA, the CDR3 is TGTGCCAGCAGTGTCAGGACCCTCTACGAGCAGTACTTC.

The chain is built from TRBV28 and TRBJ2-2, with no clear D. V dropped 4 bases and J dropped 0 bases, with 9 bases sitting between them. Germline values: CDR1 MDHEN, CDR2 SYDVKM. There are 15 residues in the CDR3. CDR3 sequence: CASSSASANTGELFF. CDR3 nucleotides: TGTGCCAGCAGTTCCGCCAGCGCGAACACCGGGGAGCTGTTTTTT.

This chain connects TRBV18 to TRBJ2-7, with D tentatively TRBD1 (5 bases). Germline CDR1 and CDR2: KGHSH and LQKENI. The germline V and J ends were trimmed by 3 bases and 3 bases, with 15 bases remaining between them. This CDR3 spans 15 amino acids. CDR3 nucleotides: TGTGCCAGCTCACCGCTAGGGATCAGGGACTACGAGCAGTACTTC. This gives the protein CASSPLGIRDYEQYF.

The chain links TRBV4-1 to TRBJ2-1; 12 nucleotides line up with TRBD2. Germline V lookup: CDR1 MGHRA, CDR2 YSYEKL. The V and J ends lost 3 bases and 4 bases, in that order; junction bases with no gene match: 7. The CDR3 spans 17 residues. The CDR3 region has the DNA TGCGCCAGCAGCCACCGGACTAGCGGGAAGGTTTACAATGAGCAGTTCTTC. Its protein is CASSHRTSGKVYNEQFF.

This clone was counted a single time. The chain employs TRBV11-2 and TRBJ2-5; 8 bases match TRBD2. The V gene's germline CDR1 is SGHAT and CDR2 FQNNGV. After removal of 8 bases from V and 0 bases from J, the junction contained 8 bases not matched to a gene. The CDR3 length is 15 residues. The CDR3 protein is CASAKLAAYQETQYF. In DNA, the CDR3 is TGTGCCAGCGCCAAACTAGCGGCCTACCAAGAGACCCAGTACTTC.

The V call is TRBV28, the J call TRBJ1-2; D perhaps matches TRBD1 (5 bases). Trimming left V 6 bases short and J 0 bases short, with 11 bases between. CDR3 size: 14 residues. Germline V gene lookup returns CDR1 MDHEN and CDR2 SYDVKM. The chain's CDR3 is CASRTGTANYGYTF. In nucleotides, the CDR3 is TGTGCCAGCAGGACCGGGACCGCTAACTATGGCTACACCTTC.

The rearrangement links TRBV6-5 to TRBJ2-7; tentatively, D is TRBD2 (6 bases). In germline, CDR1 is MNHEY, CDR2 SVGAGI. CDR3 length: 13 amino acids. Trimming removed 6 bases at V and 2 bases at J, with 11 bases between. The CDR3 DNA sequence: TGTGCCAGCAGGCGGGACGGCACCTACGAGCAGTACTTC. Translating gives CASRRDGTYEQYF.

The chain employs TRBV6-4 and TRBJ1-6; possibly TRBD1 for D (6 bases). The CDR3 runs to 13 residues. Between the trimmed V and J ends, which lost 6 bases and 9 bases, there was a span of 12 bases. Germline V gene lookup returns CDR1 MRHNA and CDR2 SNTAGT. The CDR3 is CASSRDTGSPLHF. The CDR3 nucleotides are TGTGCCAGCAGCCGGGACACCGGTTCACCCCTCCACTTT.

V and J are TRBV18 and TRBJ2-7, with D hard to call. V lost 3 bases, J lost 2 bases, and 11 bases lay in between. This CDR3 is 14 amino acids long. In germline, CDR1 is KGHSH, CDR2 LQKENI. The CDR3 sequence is CASSPAGLPYEQYF. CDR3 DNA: TGTGCCAGCTCACCCGCCGGGCTCCCCTACGAGCAGTACTTC.

The CDR3 DNA is TGTGCCAGCAGCTTAGAGGCCGTTGGAAACACCATATATTTT. It is translated as CASSLEAVGNTIYF. V and J are TRBV7-8 and TRBJ1-3; D gene uncertain. Germline CDR1 is SGHVS and CDR2 is FQNEAQ. The CDR3 contains 14 residues. V was trimmed by 1 base and J by 3 bases, leaving 7 bases between them.

This CDR3 is CASSLTSRHEQYF. The CDR3 bases are TGCGCCAGCAGCTTGACTAGCCGCCACGAGCAGTACTTC. The chain employs TRBV5-1 and TRBJ2-7; weak D call: TRBD2 (6 bases). From germline, CDR1 is SGHRS and CDR2 YFSETQ. Trimming pared 1 base from V and 5 bases from J, leaving 10 bases between. This CDR3 spans 13 amino acids.

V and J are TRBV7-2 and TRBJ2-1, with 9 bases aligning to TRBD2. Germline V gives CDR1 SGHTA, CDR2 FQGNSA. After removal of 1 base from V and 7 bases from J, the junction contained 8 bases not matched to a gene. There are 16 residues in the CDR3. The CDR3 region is CASSLVGSGSTNEQFF. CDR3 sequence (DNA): TGTGCCAGCAGCTTAGTCGGTAGCGGGAGTACGAATGAGCAGTTCTTC.

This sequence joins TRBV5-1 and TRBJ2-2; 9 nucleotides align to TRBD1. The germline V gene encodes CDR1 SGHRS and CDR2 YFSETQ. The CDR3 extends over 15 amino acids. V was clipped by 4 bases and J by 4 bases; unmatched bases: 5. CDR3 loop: CASSPGQGSTGELFF. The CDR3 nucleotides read TGCGCCAGCAGCCCAGGACAGGGGAGCACCGGGGAGCTGTTTTTT. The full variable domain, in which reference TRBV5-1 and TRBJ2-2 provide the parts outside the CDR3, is KAGVTQTPRYLIKTRGQQVTLSCSPISGHRSVSWYQQTPGQGLQFLFEYFSETQRNKGNFPGRFSGRQFSNSRSEMNVSTLELGDSALYLCASSPGQGSTGELFFGEGSRLTVL.

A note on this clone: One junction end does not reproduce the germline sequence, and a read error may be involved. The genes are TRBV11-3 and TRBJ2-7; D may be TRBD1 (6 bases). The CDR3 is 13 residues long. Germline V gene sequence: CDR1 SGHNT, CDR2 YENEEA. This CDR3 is CASSLDRSGEQYF. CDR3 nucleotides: TGTGCCAGCAGCCTAGACAGGTCGGGAGAGCAGTACTTC.

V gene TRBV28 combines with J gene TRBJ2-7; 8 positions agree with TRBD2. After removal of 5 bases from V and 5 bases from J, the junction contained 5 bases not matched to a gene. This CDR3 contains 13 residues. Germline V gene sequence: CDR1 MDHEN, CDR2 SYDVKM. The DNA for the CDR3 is TGTGCCAGCAGTAAAGCGGGAGACCACGAGCAGTACTTC. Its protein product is CASSKAGDHEQYF. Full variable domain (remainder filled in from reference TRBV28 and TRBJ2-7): DVKVTQSSRYLVKRTGEKVFLECVQDMDHENMFWYRQDPGLGLRLIYFSYDVKMKEKGDIPEGYSVSREKKERFSLILESASTNQTSMYLCASSKAGDHEQYFGPGTRLTVT.

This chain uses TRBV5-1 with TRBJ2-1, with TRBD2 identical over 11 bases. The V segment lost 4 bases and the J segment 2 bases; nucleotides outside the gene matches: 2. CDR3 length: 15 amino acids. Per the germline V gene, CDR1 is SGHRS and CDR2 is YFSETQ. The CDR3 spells CASSAGLAAYNEQFF. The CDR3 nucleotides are TGCGCCAGCAGCGCGGGACTAGCGGCCTACAATGAGCAGTTCTTC.

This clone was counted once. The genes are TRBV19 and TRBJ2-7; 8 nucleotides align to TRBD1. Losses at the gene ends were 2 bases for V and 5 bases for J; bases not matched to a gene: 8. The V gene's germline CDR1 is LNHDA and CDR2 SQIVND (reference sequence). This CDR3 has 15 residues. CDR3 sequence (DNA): TGTGCCAGTAGTATATCGACAGGGGTGAACGACGAGCAGTACTTC. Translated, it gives CASSISTGVNDEQYF.

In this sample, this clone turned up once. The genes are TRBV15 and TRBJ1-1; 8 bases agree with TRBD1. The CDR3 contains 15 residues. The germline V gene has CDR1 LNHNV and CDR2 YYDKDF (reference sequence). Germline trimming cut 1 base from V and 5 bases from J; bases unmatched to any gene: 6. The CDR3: CATSRGGQGGTEAFF. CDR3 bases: TGTGCCACCAGCAGAGGAGGACAGGGAGGGACTGAAGCTTTCTTT.

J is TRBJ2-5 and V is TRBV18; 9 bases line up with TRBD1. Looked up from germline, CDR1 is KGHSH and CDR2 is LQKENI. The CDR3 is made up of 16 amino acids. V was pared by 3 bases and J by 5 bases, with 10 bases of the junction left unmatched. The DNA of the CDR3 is TGTGCCAGCTCACCCCCGGGACAGGGCCCCAGGGAGACCCAGTACTTC. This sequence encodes CASSPPGQGPRETQYF.

The CDR3, as DNA: TGTGCCAGCAGCCATCACCATAAGACAGATACGCAGTATTTT. Translated, it gives CASSHHHKTDTQYF. The rearrangement uses TRBV14 and TRBJ2-3; D ambiguous. V was shortened by 3 bases and J by 3 bases, with 10 bases between the two germline ends. Germline values: CDR1 SGHDN, CDR2 FVKESK. The CDR3 has 14 residues.

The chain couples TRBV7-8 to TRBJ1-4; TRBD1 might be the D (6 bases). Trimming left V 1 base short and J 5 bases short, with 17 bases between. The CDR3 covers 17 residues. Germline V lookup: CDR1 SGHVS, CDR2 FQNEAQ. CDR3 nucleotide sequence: TGTGCCAGCAGCTTAGGGGGGCAGGGATATGCGAATGAAAAACTGTTTTTT. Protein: CASSLGGQGYANEKLFF. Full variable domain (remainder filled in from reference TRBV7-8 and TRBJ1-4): GAGVSQSPRYKVAKRGQDVALRCDPISGHVSLFWYQQALGQGPEFLTYFQNEAQLDKSGLPSDRFFAERPEGSVSTLKIQRTQQEDSAVYLCASSLGGQGYANEKLFFGSGTQLSVL.